Presented here are 26 T cell receptor beta chains from one specimen sequenced in a study of CD8 T cells in Susac syndrome. After extraction with the RNeasy kit, roughly 0.5 to 1 ug of the RNA was reverse transcribed using random hexamers. TCRdb fed the immunoSEQ multiplex PCR reads into MiXCR, producing one record per CDR3 protein. The sample consists of a few hundred thousand distinct CDR3 sequences, 92% of them appearing once. Material for sequencing was CD4+ T cells from PBMCs. Every receptor here comes from a human donor with multiple sclerosis.

V gene TRBV20-1 combines with J gene TRBJ2-1, with 7 bases that match TRBD2. The CDR3 is 16 amino acids. Germline assignment: CDR1 DFQATT and CDR2 SNEGSKA (reference sequence). The J segment lost 0 bases and the V segment lost 1 base, leaving 6 bases of the junction unmatched. The CDR3 protein is CSARARAGSSYNEQFF. CDR3 nucleotide sequence: TGCAGTGCTAGAGCCCGAGCGGGAAGCTCCTACAATGAGCAGTTCTTC.

V usage is TRBV12-3 or TRBV12-4 and J usage is TRBJ2-7; the D gene could be TRBD1 or TRBD2 (5 bases each). Trimming removed 2 bases from V and 5 bases from J, with 10 bases in between. CDR3 length equals 13 residues. The CDR3 sequence: CASSLLGRDEQYF. CDR3 sequence (DNA): TGTGCCAGCAGTTTACTGGGGCGGGACGAGCAGTACTTC.

This clonotype has a single count. The chain has TRBV3-1 and TRBJ1-2; D is uncertain. Germline lookup yields CDR1 LGHDT and CDR2 YNNKEL (reference sequence). The CDR3 is 13 residues long. Trimming pared 1 base from V and 9 bases from J, leaving 12 bases between. The CDR3 is CASSQGRPIRYTF. CDR3 coding DNA: TGTGCCAGCAGCCAAGGACGGCCTATACGCTACACCTTC.

The chain joins TRBV10-3 to TRBJ1-2; no definite D call. The CDR3 sequence is 13 residues long. Per the germline V gene, CDR1 is ENHRY and CDR2 is SYGVKD. Trimming cost V 5 bases and J 2 bases, with 9 bases left between them. CDR3 loop: CAISPLLNYGYTF. The CDR3 DNA reads TGTGCCATCAGTCCTCTACTAAACTATGGCTACACCTTC.

The gene calls are TRBV15 and TRBJ2-2, with a possible D match to TRBD1 (6 bases). This CDR3 comprises 14 residues. The V end was cut by 6 bases, the J end by 1 base, with 9 bases between. Germline-derived CDR1 and CDR2 are LNHNV and YYDKDF (reference sequence). The CDR3 loop reads CATSLTGNTGELFF. CDR3 DNA sequence: TGTGCCACCAGTCTGACAGGGAACACCGGGGAGCTGTTTTTT.

The chain carries TRBV30 and TRBJ1-4; D is undetermined. Germline loops: CDR1 GTSNPN, CDR2 SVGIG (reference sequence). V lost 0 bases to trimming and J lost 8 bases, with 13 bases between them. The CDR3 spans 14 residues. The CDR3 DNA is TGTGCCTGGAGTGTACGAGCTAGGTGGGAAAAACTGTTTTTT. Protein sequence: CAWSVRARWEKLFF.

The rearrangement uses TRBV7-2 and TRBJ2-1, with 9 bases aligning to TRBD2. The CDR3 contains 14 residues. The germline V gene has CDR1 SGHTA and CDR2 FQGNSA. V was pared by 7 bases and J by 9 bases, with 10 bases of the junction left unmatched. CDR3 protein: CASKGQGTSSEQFF. The CDR3 DNA sequence: TGTGCCAGCAAAGGCCAGGGGACTAGCAGTGAGCAGTTCTTC.

Only one count was recorded for this clonotype. DNA for the CDR3: TGTGCCAGCAGCTTAGGGGCCGTTCCGACCTACGAGCAGTACTTC. Translating gives CASSLGAVPTYEQYF. The chain carries TRBV7-2 and TRBJ2-7; D gene uncertain. From germline, CDR1 is SGHTA and CDR2 FQGNSA. V lost 1 base to trimming and J lost 2 bases, with 12 bases between them. The CDR3 spans 15 residues.

The chain combines TRBV7-2 with TRBJ2-1, with 7 bases lining up with TRBD2. Losses at the gene ends were 5 bases for V and 4 bases for J; bases not matched to a gene: 8. Per germline, CDR1 SGHTA and CDR2 FQGNSA. The CDR3 contains 15 residues. CDR3 in amino acids: CASSALAGAYNEQFF. The CDR3 coding sequence is TGTGCCAGCAGCGCGCTTGCGGGAGCTTACAATGAGCAGTTCTTC.

CDR3 sequence (DNA): TGTGCCAGCAGCTCTAGGACAGGGGGTGTCAAAAACATTCAGTACTTC. This gives the protein CASSSRTGGVKNIQYF. This chain connects TRBV5-4 to TRBJ2-4; 10 nucleotides agree with TRBD1. The CDR3 totals 16 residues. The germline CDR1 and CDR2 sequences are SGHNT and YYREEE (reference sequence). J lost 3 bases, V lost 3 bases, and 6 bases had no gene match.

The chain carries TRBV6-5 and TRBJ1-1; maybe TRBD1 (5 bases). V lost 6 bases, J lost 1 base, and 12 bases lay in between. This CDR3 contains 14 residues. Germline V gene data show CDR1 as MNHEY and CDR2 as SVGAGI. CDR3: CASRLGPANTEAFF. The CDR3 DNA follows: TGTGCCAGCAGGCTGGGGCCGGCGAACACTGAAGCTTTCTTT.

For this clonotype: Germline is not matched at one junction end, which may reflect a read error. The chain recombines TRBV6-6 with TRBJ1-5; 8 nucleotides align to TRBD1. The CDR3 is 14 amino acids. Germline V gene lookup returns CDR1 MNHNY and CDR2 SVGAGI (reference sequence). CDR3 region: CASSYGQGSQPHHF. Written as DNA, the CDR3 is TGTGCCAGCAGTTACGGACAGGGTAGTCAGCCCCACCATTTT.

The chain combines TRBV30 with TRBJ1-5; weak D call: TRBD1 (6 bases). This CDR3 contains 16 residues. Trimming shortened V by 0 bases and J by 6 bases, and 18 bases separated the two germline ends. From germline, CDR1 is GTSNPN and CDR2 SVGIG (reference sequence). The CDR3 DNA reads TGTGCCTGGAGTGTTGGGGAGGGGACAAGACGTCAGCCCCAGCATTTT. Translated, it gives CAWSVGEGTRRQPQHF.

The sample holds one count of this clonotype. The J gene is TRBJ1-1, the V gene TRBV7-9; no reliable D call. The CDR3 runs to 12 residues. Germline CDR1 is SEHNR and CDR2 is FQNEAQ (reference sequence). The germline V and J ends were trimmed by 5 bases and 4 bases, with 8 bases remaining between them. Written as DNA, the CDR3 is TGTGCCAGCAGCCCAGTGAGCACTGAAGCTTTCTTT. This sequence encodes CASSPVSTEAFF.

The J gene is TRBJ2-5, the V gene TRBV20-1; no clear D gene. Per the germline V gene, CDR1 is DFQATT and CDR2 is SNEGSKA (reference sequence). The CDR3 is made up of 12 amino acids. V was cut by 2 bases and J by 1 base, with 5 bases left in between. CDR3 residues: CSARPSQETQYF. CDR3 in DNA: TGCAGTGCTAGACCCAGCCAAGAGACCCAGTACTTC.

The gene calls are TRBV30 and TRBJ2-1; D is perhaps TRBD1 or TRBD2 (5 bases each). V was trimmed by 2 bases and J by 5 bases, leaving 10 bases between them. The CDR3 covers 13 residues. CDR1 GTSNPN and CDR2 SVGIG come from the germline V gene (reference sequence). The CDR3 DNA reads as TGTGCCTGGAGTTGGGGGACCAACAATGAGCAGTTCTTC. Encoded protein: CAWSWGTNNEQFF.

The chain has TRBV12-5 and TRBJ2-1, with D uncertain. Germline V gene data show CDR1 as LGHNT and CDR2 as FRNRAP. The V end lost 9 bases, the J end lost 8 bases, and 14 bases lay between the germline ends. The length of the CDR3 is 12 residues. DNA of the CDR3: TGTGCTAGCGGACCCCCCTCCGATGAGCAGTTCTTC. Residues: CASGPPSDEQFF.

For the CDR3, the DNA is TGTGCCATCAGCGGGACTAGTGCAGATACGCAGTATTTT. Translated: CAISGTSADTQYF. V usage is TRBV10-3 and J usage is TRBJ2-3; 8 nucleotides line up with TRBD2. The CDR3 runs to 13 residues. Germline-derived CDR1 and CDR2 are ENHRY and SYGVKD. J was trimmed by 4 bases and V by 6 bases; bases with no gene match: 3.

The J gene is TRBJ2-4, the V gene TRBV7-9; D is uncertain. Deletions cut 5 bases from V and 2 bases from J, with 13 bases between. CDR1 is SEHNR, CDR2 FQNEAQ, per germline (reference sequence). The CDR3 length is 15 residues. For the CDR3, the DNA is TGTGCCAGCAGCCTCACGGGCGTGACCAAAAACATTCAGTACTTC. Protein: CASSLTGVTKNIQYF.

The chain joins TRBV20-1 to TRBJ1-2; 7 bases match TRBD1. The CDR3 runs to 15 residues. V lost 1 base and J lost 2; bases outside the gene matches: 7. In germline, CDR1 is DFQATT, CDR2 SNEGSKA (reference sequence). In DNA, the CDR3 is TGCAGTGCTAGAGCGGGACTACAGGGGAACTATGGCTACACCTTC. Translated, it gives CSARAGLQGNYGYTF.

The chain combines TRBV20-1 with TRBJ2-1, with 8 bases that match TRBD2. With 4 bases clipped from V and 16 bases from J, the junction kept 15 bases outside the gene matches. There are 13 residues in the CDR3. Germline assignment: CDR1 DFQATT and CDR2 SNEGSKA (reference sequence). This CDR3 is CSATSGLGSGGFF. The CDR3 bases are TGCAGTGCTACTTCGGGACTAGGGTCAGGTGGTTTCTTC.

The rearrangement links TRBV7-9 to TRBJ2-1; perhaps TRBD1 as D (6 bases). The CDR3 contains 18 residues. V lost 4 bases and J lost 1, with 20 bases in between. The germline V gene encodes CDR1 SEHNR and CDR2 FQNEAQ (reference sequence). The CDR3 DNA is TGTGCCAGCAGCTCCCTCTCCACCCCCAGGGGATCCTACAATGAGCAGTTCTTC. Residues: CASSSLSTPRGSYNEQFF.

CDR3 sequence (DNA): TGTGCCAGCAGTTACGAAGGTCCGGGGTCCGGGGCCAACGTCCTGACTTTC. This gives the protein CASSYEGPGSGANVLTF. The chain carries TRBV6-2 or TRBV6-3 and TRBJ2-6; D perhaps matches TRBD2 (5 bases). This CDR3 spans 17 amino acids. V was shortened by 2 bases and J by 4 bases, with 15 bases between the two germline ends. Germline CDR1 reads MNHEY; CDR2 reads SVGEGT.

This clonotype was recorded once. The chain couples TRBV6-2 or TRBV6-3 to TRBJ2-5; D unresolved. Trimming left V 3 bases short and J 3 bases short, with 5 bases between. Germline V lookup: CDR1 MNHEY, CDR2 SVGEGT. The CDR3 contains 12 residues. The CDR3 coding sequence is TGTGCCAGCAGTTATTTCAAAGAGACCCAGTACTTC. Protein: CASSYFKETQYF.

The rearrangement uses TRBV4-1 and TRBJ1-5; TRBD1 might be the D (6 bases). The CDR3 is 14 residues long. V gave up 3 bases and J gave up 4 bases, with 10 bases separating them. CDR1 and CDR2 (germline): MGHRA, YSYEKL. For the CDR3, the DNA is TGCGCCAGCAGCCAGAAGAGGGGGAATCAGCCCCAGCATTTT. It specifies CASSQKRGNQPQHF.

V is TRBV12-3 or TRBV12-4 and J is TRBJ2-1, with D possibly matching TRBD1 (6 bases). V lost 6 bases, J lost 4 bases, and 19 bases lay in between. The CDR3 totals 16 residues. The CDR3 region has the DNA TGTGCCAGCAGCCCCTCATCGCAGGGGTCTTACAATGAGCAGTTCTTC. Its protein product is CASSPSSQGSYNEQFF.